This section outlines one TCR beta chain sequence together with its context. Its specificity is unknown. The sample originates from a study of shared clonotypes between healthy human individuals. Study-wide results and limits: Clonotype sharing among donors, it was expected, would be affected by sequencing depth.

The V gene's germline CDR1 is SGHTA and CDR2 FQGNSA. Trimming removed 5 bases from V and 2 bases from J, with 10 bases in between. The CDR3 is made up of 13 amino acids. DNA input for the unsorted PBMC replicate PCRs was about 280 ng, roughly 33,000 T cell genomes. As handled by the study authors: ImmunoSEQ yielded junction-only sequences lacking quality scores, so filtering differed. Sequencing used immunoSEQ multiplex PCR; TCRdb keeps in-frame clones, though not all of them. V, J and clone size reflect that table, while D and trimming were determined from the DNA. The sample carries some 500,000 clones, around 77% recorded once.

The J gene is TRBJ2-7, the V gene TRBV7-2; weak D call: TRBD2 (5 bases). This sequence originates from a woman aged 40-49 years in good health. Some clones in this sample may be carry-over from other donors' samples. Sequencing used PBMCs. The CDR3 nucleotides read TGTGCCAGCAGCCCTGGACTCACCTACGAGCAGTACTTC. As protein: CASSPGLTYEQYF.